This is a list of T cell receptor beta chains from one sample in a study of cytomegalovirus exposure and HLA in healthy donors. Measured with immunoSEQ multiplex PCR; TCRdb has only the in-frame clones, and not every one. The profile covers about 160,000 clones, with roughly 85% appearing a single time and about 2.2% taken by the ten largest. Material: PBMCs. Receptor source: a man aged 35-49 years in good health and CMV-seronegative. CDR3s include the opening cysteine and the closing phenylalanine or tryptophan. Fields, in order: J gene, clone size, D gene, V gene, CDR3 DNA, CDR3 protein. A D gene is named only where the DNA matches it firmly. Clone size is shown for a subset of rows, as once, few, many or a class of expanded clone.

J gene: TRBJ1-6
clone size: few
D gene: .
V gene: TRBV5-4
CDR3 DNA: TGTGCCAGCAGCCCCCAGACAGGAGATAATTCACCCCTCCACTTT
CDR3 protein: CASSPQTGDNSPLHF

J gene: TRBJ2-7
clone size: once
D gene: TRBD1
V gene: TRBV27
CDR3 DNA: TGTGCCAGCAGTTCATTGGACAGGGGGTTCTACGAGCAGTACTTC
CDR3 protein: CASSSLDRGFYEQYF

J gene: TRBJ1-2
clone size: .
D gene: TRBD1
V gene: TRBV9
CDR3 DNA: TGTGCCAGCAGCGCGTGGGACAGTTATGGCTACACCTTC
CDR3 protein: CASSAWDSYGYTF

J gene: TRBJ1-5
clone size: .
D gene: TRBD1
V gene: TRBV27
CDR3 DNA: TGTGCCAGCAGTTTATCCACAGGGGATCAGCCCCAGCATTTT
CDR3 protein: CASSLSTGDQPQHF

J gene: TRBJ2-5
clone size: .
D gene: .
V gene: TRBV6-1
CDR3 DNA: TGTGCCAGCAGTCGGTTACAAGAGACCCAGTACTTC
CDR3 protein: CASSRLQETQYF

J gene: TRBJ1-1
clone size: .
D gene: .
V gene: TRBV21-1
CDR3 DNA: TGTGCCAGCACCACAGGGGGCGCCGACATTTCCACTGAAGCTTTCTTT
CDR3 protein: CASTTGGADISTEAFF

J gene: TRBJ2-1
clone size: few
D gene: .
V gene: TRBV7-9
CDR3 DNA: TGTTCCAGCAGCTTGGCTCAACTAAAGACTCCCAATGAGCAGTTCTTC
CDR3 protein: CSSSLAQLKTPNEQFF

J gene: TRBJ1-2
clone size: .
D gene: .
V gene: TRBV7-2
CDR3 DNA: TGTGCCAGCAGCCGGAAGGAAGGAGTTGGCTACACCTTC
CDR3 protein: CASSRKEGVGYTF

J gene: TRBJ2-1
clone size: .
D gene: .
V gene: TRBV29-1
CDR3 DNA: TGCAGCGTCGAAGTCAGGGGACAATACAATGAGCAGTTCTTC
CDR3 protein: CSVEVRGQYNEQFF

J gene: TRBJ2-7
clone size: few
D gene: .
V gene: TRBV28
CDR3 DNA: TGTGCCAGCAGTTTAGAGTACGAGCAGTACTTC
CDR3 protein: CASSLEYEQYF

J gene: TRBJ1-6
clone size: .
D gene: .
V gene: TRBV6-5
CDR3 DNA: TGTGCCACCCATTCCGGGGGAAATTCACCCCTCCACTTT
CDR3 protein: CATHSGGNSPLHF

J gene: TRBJ1-5
clone size: .
D gene: .
V gene: TRBV7-2
CDR3 DNA: TGTGCCAGCAGTAACAGGGGCAATCAGCCCCAGCATTTT
CDR3 protein: CASSNRGNQPQHF

J gene: TRBJ2-1
clone size: .
D gene: TRBD2
V gene: TRBV19
CDR3 DNA: TGTGCCAGTAGTATACTAGCGGGAGGCGATTTAAGGGTTGAGCAGTTCTTC
CDR3 protein: CASSILAGGDLRVEQFF

J gene: TRBJ2-2
clone size: .
D gene: TRBD1
V gene: TRBV6-1
CDR3 DNA: TGTGCCAGCAGTGAAGCCTCCGGGACAGTCGGGGAGCTGTTTTTT
CDR3 protein: CASSEASGTVGELFF

J gene: TRBJ1-1
clone size: once
D gene: .
V gene: TRBV2
CDR3 DNA: TGTGCCAGCTCTCGGGGGACTGAAGCTTTCTTT
CDR3 protein: CASSRGTEAFF

J gene: TRBJ2-1
clone size: .
D gene: .
V gene: TRBV14
CDR3 DNA: TGTGCCAGCAGCCAAGAATTCAGGACTCCGCCGTACAATGAGCAGTTCTTC
CDR3 protein: CASSQEFRTPPYNEQFF

J gene: TRBJ2-7
clone size: .
D gene: TRBD1
V gene: TRBV19
CDR3 DNA: TGTGCCAGTAGCACCAGGGGGCGGTCCTACGAGCAGTACTTC
CDR3 protein: CASSTRGRSYEQYF

J gene: TRBJ2-1
clone size: .
D gene: TRBD2
V gene: TRBV5-5
CDR3 DNA: TGTGCCAGCAGCGCCGGCCCTAGCGGGAGATCCTACAATGAGCAGTTCTTC
CDR3 protein: CASSAGPSGRSYNEQFF

J gene: TRBJ2-1
clone size: .
D gene: TRBD2
V gene: TRBV7-2
CDR3 DNA: TGTGCCAGCAGCTTCTCGGGAGGGCCGGGGAATGAGCAGTTCTTC
CDR3 protein: CASSFSGGPGNEQFF

J gene: TRBJ2-7
clone size: .
D gene: TRBD1
V gene: TRBV15
CDR3 DNA: TGTGCCACCAGCAGGGACAGGGGATACGAGCAGTACTTC
CDR3 protein: CATSRDRGYEQYF

J gene: TRBJ2-5
clone size: few
D gene: .
V gene: TRBV7-7
CDR3 DNA: TGTGCTAGCAGCTTAGCTGATAGCGTTGGGACCCAGTACTTC
CDR3 protein: CASSLADSVGTQYF

J gene: TRBJ2-1
clone size: .
D gene: TRBD2
V gene: TRBV5-4
CDR3 DNA: TGTGCCAGCAGCTTCAGGCTAGCGGGTTCCTACAATGAGCAGTTCTTC
CDR3 protein: CASSFRLAGSYNEQFF

J gene: TRBJ1-2
clone size: .
D gene: TRBD1
V gene: TRBV6-1
CDR3 DNA: TGTGCCAGCAGCCCGACAGGGTCTGGCTACACCTTC
CDR3 protein: CASSPTGSGYTF

J gene: TRBJ2-1
clone size: .
D gene: .
V gene: TRBV5-1
CDR3 DNA: TGCGCCAGCAGCTTCGGTACTGTAAATCACAATGAGCAGTTCTTC
CDR3 protein: CASSFGTVNHNEQFF

J gene: TRBJ1-3
clone size: .
D gene: TRBD1
V gene: TRBV30
CDR3 DNA: TGTGCCTCGTGGACAGGGCACTCTGGAAACACCATATATTTT
CDR3 protein: CASWTGHSGNTIYF

J gene: TRBJ2-3
clone size: .
D gene: .
V gene: TRBV18
CDR3 DNA: TGTGCCAGCTCACCTTCCGGGATCACAGATACGCAGTATTTT
CDR3 protein: CASSPSGITDTQYF

J gene: TRBJ2-1
clone size: few
D gene: TRBD1
V gene: TRBV6-5
CDR3 DNA: TGTGCCAGCAGTAGCAGGGGGAAGGAGTTCTTC
CDR3 protein: CASSSRGKEFF

J gene: TRBJ1-1
clone size: .
D gene: .
V gene: TRBV9
CDR3 DNA: TGTGCCAGCAGCCCCAGACAGCATTTGAACACTGAAGCTTTCTTT
CDR3 protein: CASSPRQHLNTEAFF

J gene: TRBJ2-7
clone size: .
D gene: .
V gene: TRBV5-5
CDR3 DNA: TGTGCCAGCAGCGGCACCTCCTACGAGCAGTACTTC
CDR3 protein: CASSGTSYEQYF

J gene: TRBJ2-1
clone size: .
D gene: TRBD1
V gene: TRBV15
CDR3 DNA: TGTGCCACCAGCGGACAGGACAGAAGCTCCTACAATGAGCAGTTCTTC
CDR3 protein: CATSGQDRSSYNEQFF

J gene: TRBJ2-7
clone size: .
D gene: TRBD1
V gene: TRBV27
CDR3 DNA: TGTGCCAGCAGCAGCGCGACAGGGGTCTACGAGCAGTACTTC
CDR3 protein: CASSSATGVYEQYF

J gene: TRBJ2-4
clone size: .
D gene: .
V gene: TRBV29-1
CDR3 DNA: TGCAGCGTCGAAACGGACAGTCTAGCCAAAAACATTCAGTACTTC
CDR3 protein: CSVETDSLAKNIQYF

J gene: TRBJ2-2
clone size: .
D gene: TRBD1
V gene: TRBV2
CDR3 DNA: TGTGCCAGCAATTCCCGGGACAGGCCCGGGGAGCTGTTTTTT
CDR3 protein: CASNSRDRPGELFF

J gene: TRBJ2-7
clone size: .
D gene: TRBD1
V gene: TRBV28
CDR3 DNA: TGTGCCGTACAACAGGGGAAGGAGCAGTACTTC
CDR3 protein: CAVQQGKEQYF

J gene: TRBJ2-3
clone size: .
D gene: .
V gene: TRBV11-3
CDR3 DNA: TGTGCCAGCAGCTTAGAGTATGCAGATACGCAGTATTTT
CDR3 protein: CASSLEYADTQYF

J gene: TRBJ2-3
clone size: .
D gene: TRBD2
V gene: TRBV5-4
CDR3 DNA: TGTGCCAGCAGCTTAGATCTAGCGGACACAGATACGCAGTATTTT
CDR3 protein: CASSLDLADTDTQYF

J gene: TRBJ2-5
clone size: .
D gene: TRBD1
V gene: TRBV5-8
CDR3 DNA: TGTGCCAGCAGCCTTCGGACAGGGGTAGGGGAGACCCAGTACTTC
CDR3 protein: CASSLRTGVGETQYF

J gene: TRBJ2-7
clone size: .
D gene: TRBD2
V gene: TRBV9
CDR3 DNA: TGTGCCAGCAGCGTGGGACTAGCGGCCTACGAGCAGTACTTC
CDR3 protein: CASSVGLAAYEQYF

J gene: TRBJ1-2
clone size: .
D gene: .
V gene: TRBV4-3
CDR3 DNA: TGCGCCAGCAGCCAAGCTGTTGGCAGTAACTATGGCTACACCTTC
CDR3 protein: CASSQAVGSNYGYTF

J gene: TRBJ2-7
clone size: .
D gene: TRBD2
V gene: TRBV7-2
CDR3 DNA: TGTGCCAGCAGCTTAGCGGGAGGGCGCGAGCAGTACTTC
CDR3 protein: CASSLAGGREQYF

J gene: TRBJ1-2
clone size: .
D gene: .
V gene: TRBV10-3
CDR3 DNA: TGTGCCATCAAGCGTATACAGGGTGGGGCTGGCTACACCTTC
CDR3 protein: CAIKRIQGGAGYTF

J gene: TRBJ2-7
clone size: .
D gene: TRBD1
V gene: TRBV4-2
CDR3 DNA: TGTGCCAGCAGCTCTGCCGGGACAGGGTCCTACGAGCAGTACTTC
CDR3 protein: CASSSAGTGSYEQYF

J gene: TRBJ2-7
clone size: .
D gene: TRBD2
V gene: TRBV6-1
CDR3 DNA: TGTGCCAGCATCTCGACTAGCAAGACCTACGAGCAGTACTTC
CDR3 protein: CASISTSKTYEQYF

J gene: TRBJ2-1
clone size: .
D gene: TRBD2
V gene: TRBV2
CDR3 DNA: TGTGCCAGCAGTGAAGAAAGGGGACTAGCGGGGAATGAGCAGTTCTTC
CDR3 protein: CASSEERGLAGNEQFF

J gene: TRBJ2-6
clone size: .
D gene: .
V gene: TRBV2
CDR3 DNA: TGTGCCAGCAGAGAGTGGCCCAGCTCTGGGGCCAACGGCCTGACTTTC
CDR3 protein: CASREWPSSGANGLTF

J gene: TRBJ2-4
clone size: .
D gene: .
V gene: TRBV7-9
CDR3 DNA: TGTGCCAGCAGCCCAGCCCCAGACTTAGCCAAAAACATTCAGTACTTC
CDR3 protein: CASSPAPDLAKNIQYF

J gene: TRBJ1-1
clone size: .
D gene: TRBD1
V gene: TRBV7-9
CDR3 DNA: TGTGCCAGCAGCCAGGACAGGGGGCGAGGGAACACTGAAGCTTTCTTT
CDR3 protein: CASSQDRGRGNTEAFF

J gene: TRBJ2-3
clone size: .
D gene: TRBD1
V gene: TRBV28
CDR3 DNA: TGTGCCAGCAGACCTCAGGGGGTTCGCACAGATACGCAGTATTTT
CDR3 protein: CASRPQGVRTDTQYF

J gene: TRBJ2-2
clone size: .
D gene: .
V gene: TRBV2
CDR3 DNA: TGTGCCAGCAGTGGGGGCAGGGGATTTAGCGGGGAGCTGTTTTTT
CDR3 protein: CASSGGRGFSGELFF

J gene: TRBJ1-3
clone size: .
D gene: .
V gene: TRBV7-2
CDR3 DNA: TGTGCCAGCAGCTTCGAGGGAAACACCATATATTTT
CDR3 protein: CASSFEGNTIYF

J gene: TRBJ1-1
clone size: .
D gene: .
V gene: TRBV27
CDR3 DNA: TGTGCCAGCAGTCTAAGGGGGAACACTGAAGCTTTCTTT
CDR3 protein: CASSLRGNTEAFF

J gene: TRBJ2-7
clone size: .
D gene: .
V gene: TRBV5-1
CDR3 DNA: TGCGCCAGCAGCGTGGGACTTCGTCCCGAGCAGTACTTC
CDR3 protein: CASSVGLRPEQYF

J gene: TRBJ2-2
clone size: .
D gene: .
V gene: TRBV6-6
CDR3 DNA: TGTGCCAGCAGGGAACAGGGTACCGGGGAGCTGTTTTTT
CDR3 protein: CASREQGTGELFF